A single sample gave rise to the 2 T cell receptor beta chains below, sequenced in a study of blood T cell repertoires in COVID-19. Profiled with immunoSEQ multiplex PCR; TCRdb holds only in-frame clones, not every one. The table shows 9,900 or so clones, with around 90% occurring only once. Input material: peripheral blood. The receptors stem from a human donor in a cohort sampled during active COVID-19.

The rearrangement links TRBV7-2 to TRBJ2-6; no reliable D call. The CDR3 totals 14 residues. Germline CDR1 is SGHTA and CDR2 is FQGNSA. V lost 5 bases and J 1 base, leaving 6 bases between the germline ends. The CDR3 DNA reads TGTGCCAGCAGCCCCATTTCTGGGGCCAACGTCCTGACTTTC. Its protein is CASSPISGANVLTF.

This clone was recorded once. This rearrangement joins TRBV9 to TRBJ2-2, with D maybe TRBD1 (7 bases). Germline V CDR1 and CDR2: SGDLS, YYNGEE. The CDR3 contains 15 residues. Trimming removed 5 bases from V and 0 bases from J, with 11 bases in between. The CDR3 coding sequence is TGTGCCAGCAGGCGGGACAGTTCGAACACCGGGGAGCTGTTTTTT. Translated: CASRRDSSNTGELFF.